These T cell receptor beta chains were read from a single sample in a study of T-cell reconstitution after alpha-beta-depleted transplantation in children. One entry per CDR3 protein results from TCRdb running MiXCR on the PCR reads. Of 250,000 to 300,000 distinct CDR3 sequences in the sample, nearly 8% were seen once. The sample in question was peripheral blood, obtained 360 days after TCRalphabeta/CD19-depleted stem cell transplant. Every receptor here comes from a female patient between 2 and 15 years old who had a stem cell transplant for Fanconi anemia, so the T cells may come from the graft donor. The CDR3 runs from the conserved cysteine through the conserved F or W.

TRBJ2-1 TRBV18 CASSTTHVTSGGNEQFF
TRBJ2-3 TRBV7-9 CAMGPPGLRTDTQYF
TRBJ2-7 TRBV20-1 CSALLTGVGEQYF
TRBJ2-3 TRBV29-1 CSVEARTGTDTQYF
TRBJ1-1 TRBV10-2 CASRGTGAEAFF
TRBJ1-3 TRBV10-3 CAISLPTSQGTGNTIYF
TRBJ2-7 TRBV2 CASTLGYAGEQYF
TRBJ2-1 TRBV9 CASSARTGNDEQFF
TRBJ2-7 TRBV28 CASIQFGFSYEQYF
TRBJ2-5 TRBV15 CATSRQTGQETQYF
TRBJ1-1 TRBV2 CASSPELQGLAEAFF
TRBJ2-7 TRBV18 CASSPVAGAEYEQYF
TRBJ2-2 TRBV3-1 CACCQEGLAGGPGGELFF
TRBJ1-5 TRBV6-1 CASSELPGLLNQPQHF
TRBJ2-1 TRBV7-3 CASSLRLNNEQFF
TRBJ1-6 TRBV27 CASSLISTGGYPSNSPLHF
TRBJ2-3 TRBV9 CASSVATAGGIQDTQYF
TRBJ2-2 TRBV27 CASSLSLNTGELFF
TRBJ1-2 TRBV20-1 CSARETGTAVNYGYTF
TRBJ1-1 TRBV4-1 CASSARQGNRGENTEAFF
TRBJ2-1 TRBV11-1 CASSFGQVYNEQFF
TRBJ2-1 TRBV10-3 CASGGGSYNEQFF
TRBJ2-5 TRBV3-1 CASSRDPTGLAEYF
TRBJ2-2 TRBV7-2 CASSFSGGANTGELFF
TRBJ1-1 TRBV25-1 CASSEPRDDGTEAFF
TRBJ1-2 TRBV6-1 CASRTQGQMGYGYTF
TRBJ2-1 TRBV15 CATSRKVPGLAGLNEQFF
TRBJ1-4 TRBV12-3/TRBV12-4 CASSPSLLFGDGNEKLFF
TRBJ2-5 TRBV20-1 CSAPTNRELETQYF
TRBJ2-2 TRBV20-1 CSASASAGGFNGELFF
TRBJ1-1 TRBV5-1 CASSLTISRNTEAFF
TRBJ2-3 TRBV10-3 CAISIGQGDTQYF
TRBJ2-1 TRBV6-2/TRBV6-3 CASSNRLAGVEQFF
TRBJ2-7 TRBV4-3 CASSPSGGSSYEQYF
TRBJ2-1 TRBV7-2 CASSLILLSGNNEQFF
TRBJ2-2 TRBV14 CASSPLQGNTGELFF
TRBJ1-6 TRBV7-2 CASSLGARGPLHF